Below, 28 T cell receptor beta chains from the same sample are listed, as sequenced in a study of blood T cell repertoires in COVID-19. Assay used: immunoSEQ multiplex PCR; TCRdb lists only in-frame clones, some missing. The table shows fewer than 250,000 clones, with about nine tenths occurring only once. Sequencing was carried out using peripheral blood. These receptors were obtained from a man in his sixties or seventies with acute or convalescent COVID-19.

V and J are TRBV3-1 (or the pseudogene TRBV3-2) and TRBJ2-1, with 8 bases fitting TRBD1. The germline gives CDR1 LGHDT, CDR2 YNNKEL (reference sequence). V trimming: 1 base; J trimming: 6 bases; junction bases outside the gene matches: 2. This CDR3 is 14 amino acids long. CDR3 sequence (DNA): TGTGCCAGCAGCCAAGGGACAGGGTCCAATGAGCAGTTCTTC. This translates into CASSQGTGSNEQFF.

The chain is built from TRBV5-1 and TRBJ2-5; unclear D gene. CDR3 length: 15 amino acids. Trimming took 2 bases from V and 0 from J, leaving 11 bases between them. CDR1 and CDR2 from the germline V gene are SGHRS and YFSETQ. CDR3 DNA: TGCGCCAGCAGCTTCGAGGATTATAACCAAGAGACCCAGTACTTC. This translates into CASSFEDYNQETQYF.

The chain uses TRBV18 and TRBJ1-1, with D possibly being TRBD1 (6 bases). V was cut by 0 bases and J by 1 base, with 12 bases left in between. This CDR3 has 16 amino acids. Germline V gene data show CDR1 as KGHSH and CDR2 as LQKENI. The CDR3 sequence is CASSPPGGRRNTEAFF. The CDR3 nucleotides are TGTGCCAGCTCACCACCGGGGGGGCGCCGGAACACTGAAGCTTTCTTT.

This clone was picked up one time. The rearrangement uses TRBV19 and TRBJ1-1; possible D gene TRBD1, 5 bases. CDR1 is LNHDA, CDR2 SQIVND, per germline (reference sequence). V lost 1 base and J 10 bases, leaving 16 bases between the germline ends. There are 14 residues in the CDR3. This chain's CDR3 is CASSIATSQGAAFF. In nucleotides, the CDR3 is TGTGCCAGTAGTATAGCCACCTCCCAGGGTGCAGCTTTCTTT. Drawing the rest from reference TRBV19 and TRBJ1-1, the complete variable domain is DGGITQSPKYLFRKEGQNVTLSCEQNLNHDAMYWYRQDPGQGLRLIYYSQIVNDFQKGDIAEGYSVSREKKESFPLTVTSAQKNPTAFYLCASSIATSQGAAFFGQGTRLTVV.

The gene calls are TRBV7-9 and TRBJ2-1; a possible D gene is TRBD2 (5 bases). The CDR3 sequence is 15 residues long. CDR1 and CDR2 from the germline V gene are SEHNR and FQNEAQ (reference sequence). V was pared by 2 bases and J by 0 bases, with 8 bases between. CDR3 in amino acids: CASSLKRTSYNEQFF. Written as DNA, the CDR3 is TGTGCCAGCAGCTTAAAGCGGACCTCCTACAATGAGCAGTTCTTC.

This clone was seen only once. This chain connects TRBV2 to TRBJ1-1; 9 bases align to TRBD1. Trimming took 6 bases from V and 6 from J; bases not matched to a gene: 11. Looked up from germline, CDR1 is SNHLY and CDR2 is FYNNEI. The CDR3 spans 15 residues. In DNA form, the CDR3 reads TGTGCCAGCAGGGTGGACAGGGGTGGGAGCGCTGAAGCTTTCTTT. The encoded protein is CASRVDRGGSAEAFF.

The chain joins TRBV7-3 to TRBJ2-2, with 8 bases aligning to TRBD2. This CDR3 region has 16 residues. Germline V gene lookup returns CDR1 SGHTA and CDR2 FQGTGA. V shed 3 bases, J shed 0 bases, and the junction held 3 bases outside the gene matches. CDR3 in DNA: TGTGCCAGCAGCTTTCTAGCGGGCCCGAACACCGGGGAGCTGTTTTTT. As protein: CASSFLAGPNTGELFF.

DNA of the CDR3: TGCAGTGCTAGTGGGCAGACAAACACTGAAGCTTTCTTT. Amino acid sequence: CSASGQTNTEAFF. This sequence joins TRBV20-1 and TRBJ1-1; no reliable D call. The V and J ends lost 3 bases and 2 bases respectively, with 10 bases between them. Per germline, CDR1 DFQATT and CDR2 SNEGSKA (reference sequence). CDR3 length: 13 residues.

A few counts support this clone. This CDR3 reads CASSYLAGTPEQFF. The DNA for the CDR3 is TGTGCCAGCAGTTACTTAGCGGGGACACCTGAGCAGTTCTTC. The chain carries TRBV6-5 and TRBJ2-1; 8 bases line up with TRBD2. The CDR3 length is 14 residues. The J segment lost 9 bases and the V segment lost 1 base, leaving 5 bases of the junction unmatched. Germline V gene data show CDR1 as MNHEY and CDR2 as SVGAGI.

J is TRBJ1-1 and V is TRBV19; D is unresolved. V lost 2 bases and J lost 3, with 10 bases in between. This CDR3 contains 14 residues. Germline values: CDR1 LNHDA, CDR2 SQIVND (reference sequence). The CDR3 protein is CASSIRVGDTEAFF. In nucleotides, the CDR3 is TGTGCCAGTAGTATACGTGTCGGGGACACTGAAGCTTTCTTT.

V usage is TRBV7-3 and J usage is TRBJ2-3, with a weak D call TRBD2 (6 bases). Germline assignment: CDR1 SGHTA and CDR2 FQGTGA. The CDR3 is 16 amino acids. The V and J ends lost 5 bases and 0 bases respectively, with 15 bases between them. This chain's CDR3 is CASSVAPGLSTDTQYF. CDR3 nucleotide sequence: TGTGCCAGCAGCGTTGCACCGGGACTCAGCACAGATACGCAGTATTTT.

The chain is built from TRBV19 and TRBJ1-5; D gene uncertain. V was trimmed by 6 bases and J by 6 bases, leaving 15 bases between them. Germline values: CDR1 LNHDA, CDR2 SQIVND (reference sequence). CDR3 length equals 14 residues. CDR3 nucleotides: TGTGCCAGTAGCCGCGCGGAGATGGGTCAGCCCCAGCATTTT. Protein: CASSRAEMGQPQHF.

The chain links TRBV11-2 to TRBJ1-4; 9 positions agree with TRBD1. V was pared by 3 bases and J by 7 bases, with 6 bases of the junction left unmatched. There are 15 residues in the CDR3. CDR1 SGHAT and CDR2 FQNNGV come from the germline V gene. CDR3 bases: TGTGCCAGCAGCTTCCGACAGGGGGTGGGTGAAAAACTGTTTTTT. Protein product: CASSFRQGVGEKLFF.

This chain connects TRBV29-1 to TRBJ2-1; tentatively, D is TRBD1 (7 bases). Germline V gives CDR1 SQVTM, CDR2 ANQGSEA. With 4 bases removed from V and 2 bases from J, the gap between germline ends came to 12 bases. There are 14 residues in the CDR3. CDR3 coding DNA: TGCAGCGTTGGACAGGGAGGAACCTACAATGAGCAGTTCTTC. It encodes CSVGQGGTYNEQFF.

CDR3 sequence reads: CASSYQPGGRGAEAFF. For the CDR3, the DNA is TGTGCCAGCAGTTACCAACCCGGGGGTCGGGGGGCTGAAGCTTTCTTT. The gene calls are TRBV6-5 and TRBJ1-1; possible D gene TRBD1, 5 bases. This CDR3 region has 16 residues. CDR1 and CDR2 from the germline V gene are MNHEY and SVGAGI. Deletions cut 2 bases from V and 6 bases from J, with 19 bases between.

V gene TRBV6-2 or TRBV6-3 combines with J gene TRBJ1-2, with D possibly TRBD1 on 5 matching bases. CDR1 MNHEY and CDR2 SVGEGT come from the germline V gene. Trimming took off 5 bases at V and 8 bases at J, with 12 bases between the two ends. This CDR3 region has 12 residues. The CDR3 sequence: CASSPTVGGYTF. The DNA for the CDR3 is TGTGCCAGCAGTCCGACAGTAGGCGGCTACACCTTC.

The chain recombines TRBV6-5 with TRBJ2-7, with 10 bases aligning to TRBD2. Looked up from germline, CDR1 is MNHEY and CDR2 is SVGAGI. The CDR3 covers 16 residues. The ends lost 0 bases at V and 4 bases at J; junction bases unmatched: 6. CDR3 coding DNA: TGTGCCAGCAGTTACTCGGCTAGCGGGAGCCGGTACGAGCAGTACTTC. Amino acid sequence: CASSYSASGSRYEQYF.

The rearrangement joins TRBV28 to TRBJ1-4; 7 nucleotides match TRBD1. CDR1 is MDHEN, CDR2 SYDVKM, per germline. This CDR3 is 15 amino acids long. V dropped 3 bases and J dropped 6; count of bases not matched to a gene: 7. The CDR3: CASSLFQGGDEKLFF. CDR3 nucleotide sequence: TGTGCCAGCAGTTTGTTTCAAGGGGGCGATGAAAAACTGTTTTTT.

The V call is TRBV5-4, the J call TRBJ2-3, with 12 nucleotides matching TRBD2. Germline V gene sequence: CDR1 SGHNT, CDR2 YYREEE (reference sequence). Trimming cost V 2 bases and J 4 bases; bases outside gene matches: 11. The CDR3 runs to 18 residues. The CDR3 nucleotides read TGTGCCAGCAGCTTACTGACTAGCGGGAGTGGGAGCGCAGATACGCAGTATTTT. Translation gives CASSLLTSGSGSADTQYF.

The V call is TRBV21-1, the J call TRBJ1-1; the D call of TRBD1 is as the table states it, not checked on the DNA. TRBV21-1 is flagged as a pseudogene. The CDR3 is made up of 19 amino acids. The chain's CDR3 is CASSKGPSGQGICATEAFF. The CDR3 bases are TGTGCCAGCAGCAAAGGGCCATCGGGACAGGGTATTTGTGCCACTGAAGCTTTCTTT.

The chain links TRBV5-4 to TRBJ1-1; possibly TRBD1 for D (6 bases). The germline V gene has CDR1 SGHNT and CDR2 YYREEE (reference sequence). V was shortened by 0 bases and J by 7 bases, with 10 bases between the two germline ends. CDR3 length: 13 amino acids. For the CDR3, the DNA is TGTGCCAGCAGCTTGGGGGGGCGTAGTGAAGCTTTCTTT. Translated: CASSLGGRSEAFF.

The chain couples TRBV15 to TRBJ1-3; a possible D gene is TRBD1 (5 bases). Germline lookup yields CDR1 LNHNV and CDR2 YYDKDF (reference sequence). The CDR3 contains 16 residues. Trimming shortened V by 3 bases and J by 0 bases, and 12 bases separated the two germline ends. The CDR3 bases are TGTGCCACCAGCAGGACAGTTCAAGGCTCTGGAAACACCATATATTTT. Translated, it gives CATSRTVQGSGNTIYF.

This chain uses TRBV19 with TRBJ2-3, with TRBD2 identical over 12 bases. Looked up from germline, CDR1 is LNHDA and CDR2 is SQIVND (reference sequence). V was clipped by 5 bases and J by 1 base; unmatched bases: 10. CDR3 length: 18 amino acids. The CDR3 loop reads CASSPKRTSGIGTDTQYF. CDR3 DNA: TGTGCCAGTAGTCCGAAGCGGACTAGCGGGATTGGCACAGATACGCAGTATTTT.

The V and J genes are TRBV9 and TRBJ2-2; 9 bases are a match to TRBD1. The CDR3 consists of 17 residues. The junction had 9 bases not matched to a gene; V was cut back by 3 bases and J by 3 bases. CDR1 SGDLS and CDR2 YYNGEE come from the germline V gene. The CDR3 DNA reads as TGTGCCAGCAGCGGTATGAGTGGACAGGGGTACACCGGGGAGCTGTTTTTT. Translated, it gives CASSGMSGQGYTGELFF.

The chain employs TRBV4-2 and TRBJ2-3, with D possibly being TRBD1 (5 bases). Trimming removed 5 bases at V and 2 bases at J, with 14 bases between. Germline V gives CDR1 LGHNA, CDR2 YNFKEQ. This CDR3 is 15 amino acids long. The CDR3 bases are TGTGCCAGCAGCTCGGGCAGGGTGCACACAGATACGCAGTATTTT. Translating gives CASSSGRVHTDTQYF.

This clone occurred once. The chain combines TRBV7-2 with TRBJ1-6; TRBD1 agrees at 9 bases. J gave up 8 bases and V 0 bases, and 2 bases lay outside the gene matches. Per the germline V gene, CDR1 is SGHTA and CDR2 is FQGNSA. The CDR3 has 15 residues. CDR3 sequence reads: CASSLAWTGDSPLHF. The CDR3 DNA reads TGTGCCAGCAGCTTAGCGTGGACAGGGGATTCACCCCTCCACTTT.

The CDR3 here is CASSTTGGAGQPQHF. The CDR3 DNA reads as TGTGCCAGTAGTACGACAGGGGGCGCAGGACAGCCCCAGCATTTT. The chain combines TRBV19 with TRBJ1-5; TRBD1 agrees at 10 bases. V gave up 4 bases and J gave up 7 bases; unmatched junction bases: 7. This CDR3 is 15 amino acids long. CDR1 is LNHDA, CDR2 SQIVND, per germline (reference sequence).

This clone occurred once. This rearrangement joins TRBV20-1 to TRBJ2-5; D is perhaps TRBD2 (6 bases). The CDR3 extends over 11 amino acids. Per germline, CDR1 DFQATT and CDR2 SNEGSKA (reference sequence). V lost 5 bases, J lost 5 bases, and 9 bases lay in between. The CDR3 here is CSAVGGETQYF. CDR3 nucleotides: TGCAGTGCTGTTGGGGGGGAGACCCAGTACTTC.